This T cell receptor beta chain derives from a study of T cells after posttransplantation cyclophosphamide. Sampled 1 year posttransplant, controls received myeloablative marrow transplants, methotrexate and a calcineurin inhibitor. Study findings and constraints: TRB overlap between skin or GI tissue T cells and blood was limited. Recipient CMV seropositivity and CMV reactivation strongly tracked TRB clonality. Donor-recipient repertoire similarity was low at 1-2 months, rising over year one.

Sequenced by immunoSEQ multiplex PCR; TCRdb stores in-frame clones only, minus some. The data contain about 14,000 clones, less than 90% of them singletons. With regard to this clone: What it recognizes is unknown.

The sequencing here drew on PBMCs, taken 350 to 400 days after allogeneic stem cell transplant with calcineurin inhibitor and methotrexate. This receptor was identified in a male patient aged 18-30 years who received an allogeneic stem cell transplant from a related donor, was CMV-positive, and had no GVHD. Some of the T cells may derive from the graft donor.

DNA for the CDR3: TGCGCCAGCAGGACTAGCGGGAGCCTCCGCGAGCAGTACTTC. Amino acid sequence: CASRTSGSLREQYF. This rearrangement joins TRBV5-1 to TRBJ2-7, with 12 bases lining up with TRBD2. The CDR3 is 14 residues long. CDR1 is SGHRS, CDR2 YFSETQ, per germline. The trim removed 5 bases at V and 6 bases at J, leaving 6 bases unmatched.